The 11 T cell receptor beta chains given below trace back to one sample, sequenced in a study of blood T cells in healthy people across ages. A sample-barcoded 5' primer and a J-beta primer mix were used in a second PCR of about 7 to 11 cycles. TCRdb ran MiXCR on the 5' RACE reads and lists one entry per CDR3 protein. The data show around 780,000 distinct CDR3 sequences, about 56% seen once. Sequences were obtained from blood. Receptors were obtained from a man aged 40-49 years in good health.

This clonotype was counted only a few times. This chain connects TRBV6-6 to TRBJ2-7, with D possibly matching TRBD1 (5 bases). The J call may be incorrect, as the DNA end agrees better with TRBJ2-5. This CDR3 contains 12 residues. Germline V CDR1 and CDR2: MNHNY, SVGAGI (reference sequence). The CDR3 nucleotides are TGTGCCAGCAGTTACGGGGCGGAGACCCAGTACTTC. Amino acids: CASSYGAETQYF.

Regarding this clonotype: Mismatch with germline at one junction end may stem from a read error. The CDR3 reads CAGSEAGAGGANVLTF. CDR3 bases: TGTGCCGGCAGTGAAGCAGGGGCTGGAGGGGCCAACGTCCTGACTTTC. V usage is TRBV25-1 and J usage is TRBJ2-6, with a possible D match to TRBD1 (6 bases). In germline, CDR1 is MGHDK, CDR2 SYGVNS. The CDR3 totals 16 residues.

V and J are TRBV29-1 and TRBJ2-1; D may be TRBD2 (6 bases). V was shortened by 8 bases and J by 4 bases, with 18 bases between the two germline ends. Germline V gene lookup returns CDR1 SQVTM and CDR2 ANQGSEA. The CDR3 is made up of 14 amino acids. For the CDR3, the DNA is TGCAGCCTGCGGGATTTGGATCCGTACAATGAGCAGTTCTTC. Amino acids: CSLRDLDPYNEQFF.

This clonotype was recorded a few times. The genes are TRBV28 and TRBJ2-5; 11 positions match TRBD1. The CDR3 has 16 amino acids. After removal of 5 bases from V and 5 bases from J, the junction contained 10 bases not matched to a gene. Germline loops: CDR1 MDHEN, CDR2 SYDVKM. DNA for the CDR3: TGTGCCAGCAGTCCTCCGGGACAGGGGGAAGGGGAGACCCAGTACTTC. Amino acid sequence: CASSPPGQGEGETQYF.

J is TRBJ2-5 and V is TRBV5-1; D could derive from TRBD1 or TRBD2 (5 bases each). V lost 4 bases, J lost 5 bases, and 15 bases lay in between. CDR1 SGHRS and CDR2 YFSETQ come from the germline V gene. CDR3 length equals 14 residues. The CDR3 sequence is CASSGDGVWETQYF. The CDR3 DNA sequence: TGCGCCAGCAGCGGGGACGGGGTCTGGGAGACCCAGTACTTC.

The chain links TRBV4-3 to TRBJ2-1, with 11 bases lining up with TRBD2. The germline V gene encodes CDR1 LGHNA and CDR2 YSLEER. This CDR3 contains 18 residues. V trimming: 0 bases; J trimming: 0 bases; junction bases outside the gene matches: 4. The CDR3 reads CASSQELAGASSYNEQFF. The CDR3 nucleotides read TGCGCCAGCAGCCAAGAACTAGCGGGAGCGAGCTCCTACAATGAGCAGTTCTTC.

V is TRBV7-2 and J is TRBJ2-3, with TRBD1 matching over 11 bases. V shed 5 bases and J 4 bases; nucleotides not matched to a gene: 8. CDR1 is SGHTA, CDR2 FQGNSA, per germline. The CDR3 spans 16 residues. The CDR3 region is CASSVGWTGGSDTQYF. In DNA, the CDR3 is TGTGCCAGCAGCGTGGGATGGACAGGGGGCTCAGATACGCAGTATTTT.

The CDR3 protein is CASSLAQTVQNIQYF. For the CDR3, the DNA is TGTGCCAGCAGCTTAGCGCAGACTGTCCAAAACATTCAGTACTTC. The genes are TRBV7-9 and TRBJ2-4; D uncertain. V was pared by 0 bases and J by 5 bases, with 11 bases between. This CDR3 has 15 residues. The germline V gene encodes CDR1 SEHNR and CDR2 FQNEAQ (reference sequence).

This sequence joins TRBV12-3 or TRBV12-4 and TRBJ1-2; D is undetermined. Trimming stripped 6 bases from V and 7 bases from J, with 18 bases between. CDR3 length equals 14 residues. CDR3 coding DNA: TGTGCCAGCAGCGATAAGACTGCCCTACCTGGCTACACCTTC. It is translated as CASSDKTALPGYTF.

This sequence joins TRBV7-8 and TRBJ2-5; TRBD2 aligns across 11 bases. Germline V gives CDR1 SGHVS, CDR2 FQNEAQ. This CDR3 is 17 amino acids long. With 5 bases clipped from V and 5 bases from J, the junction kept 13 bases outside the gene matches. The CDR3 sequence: CASSRESGRLAGETQYF. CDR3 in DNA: TGTGCCAGCAGCCGAGAGAGCGGTCGACTAGCGGGGGAGACCCAGTACTTC.

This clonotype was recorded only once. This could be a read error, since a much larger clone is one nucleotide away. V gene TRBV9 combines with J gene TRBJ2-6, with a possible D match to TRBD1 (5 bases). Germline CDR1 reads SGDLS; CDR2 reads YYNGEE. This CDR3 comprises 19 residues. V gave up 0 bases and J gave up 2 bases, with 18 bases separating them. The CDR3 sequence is CASSVGHSPGRAGANVLTF. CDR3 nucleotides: TGTGCCAGCAGCGTAGGACATTCTCCTGGCAGGGCTGGGGCCAACGTCCTGACTTTC.